The text below deals with one T cell receptor beta chain. These data come from a study of blood T cell repertoires in COVID-19. Assay used: immunoSEQ multiplex PCR; TCRdb lists only in-frame clones, some missing. This table holds 120,000 or so clones, 85% to 90% found once. This CDR3 comprises 17 residues. The V end was cut by 3 bases, the J end by 1 base, with 18 bases between. Germline CDR1 MNHNS, CDR2 SASEGT. Specimen: peripheral blood. This TCR was sampled from a woman aged 60-75 years with COVID-19, enrolled during active disease. The genes are TRBV6-1 and TRBJ1-2; D possibly corresponds to TRBD1 (5 bases). CDR3: CASSDFKGWGGNYGYTF. CDR3 in DNA: TGTGCCAGCAGTGATTTTAAGGGATGGGGGGGTAACTATGGCTACACCTTC.